This is a list of T cell receptor beta chains from one sample in a study of T-cell reconstitution after alpha-beta-depleted transplantation in children. TCRdb re-analysed the PCR reads in MiXCR, keeping a single row per CDR3 protein. The table includes fewer than 550,000 distinct CDR3 sequences, 10% to 12% detected once. The sample was PBMCs, mostly from graft donor cells, taken 180 days after TCRalphabeta/CD19-depleted stem cell transplant. The receptors were sampled from a female patient aged 2-15 years who had a stem cell transplant for aplastic anemia, so the T cells may come from the graft donor. The CDR3 runs from the conserved cysteine through the conserved F or W. The D gene is left open where the match is weak. Size is omitted from some rows. Given values are once, few, many or a class for expanded clones.

>18|TRBV5-1|NA|NA|TRBJ2-1
CASSTGARTLSSYNEQFF
TGCGCCAGCAGCACTGGGGCCCGAACCCTAAGCTCCTACAATGAGCAGTTCTTC
>15|TRBV3-1|few|TRBD1|TRBJ2-5
CASLLIKQGLETQYF
TGTGCCAGCCTCCTCATTAAACAGGGGTTGGAGACCCAGTACTTC
>21|TRBV11-2|few|NA|TRBJ2-3
CASSFMIRGTSWVPSTDTQYF
TGTGCCAGCAGCTTCATGATCCGCGGAACTAGCTGGGTCCCGAGCACAGATACGCAGTATTTT
>14|TRBV9|few|NA|TRBJ1-4
CASARTATNEKLFF
TGTGCCAGCGCTAGGACGGCAACTAATGAAAAACTGTTTTTT
>14|TRBV4-1|few|TRBD2|TRBJ2-7
CASSQSGRAYEQYF
TGCGCCAGCAGCCAGAGCGGGAGGGCCTACGAGCAGTACTTC
>15|TRBV6-2/TRBV6-3|NA|TRBD2|TRBJ2-1
CASLLGRAGRNEQFF
TGTGCCAGCCTTTTGGGCCGAGCGGGACGAAATGAGCAGTTCTTC
>15|TRBV11-3|NA|TRBD1|TRBJ1-2
CASSLPWTGADGYTF
TGTGCCAGCAGCTTACCCTGGACAGGGGCCGATGGCTACACCTTC
>15|TRBV12-3/TRBV12-4|many|NA|TRBJ1-5
CASSSTTQNYQPQHF
TGTGCCAGCAGTTCTACTACCCAAAACTATCAGCCCCAGCATTTT
>18|TRBV5-1|many|TRBD2|TRBJ2-1
CASSSYWRVAGDVNEQFF
TGCGCCAGCAGCTCCTATTGGAGGGTAGCGGGAGACGTGAATGAGCAGTTCTTC
>14|TRBV12-3/TRBV12-4|many|NA|TRBJ1-6
CASRFLHRNSPLHF
TGTGCCAGCAGGTTTCTACACAGGAATTCACCCCTCCACTTT
>18|TRBV27|NA|NA|TRBJ1-5
CASSSPGTQQTSNQPQHF
TGTGCCAGCAGTTCGCCCGGGACTCAACAAACGAGCAATCAGCCCCAGCATTTT
>16|TRBV7-2|NA|NA|TRBJ1-1
CASSLRTRAGDTEAFF
TGTGCCAGCAGCTTAAGGACCCGGGCCGGGGACACTGAAGCTTTCTTT
>14|TRBV4-1|NA|NA|TRBJ2-2
CASSHDRGGGELFF
TGCGCCAGCAGCCATGACCGAGGGGGCGGGGAGCTGTTTTTT
>13|TRBV6-1|NA|NA|TRBJ2-1
CASSPLRAHEQFF
TGTGCCAGCAGTCCCCTCAGGGCCCATGAGCAGTTCTTC
>16|TRBV20-1|few|TRBD2|TRBJ2-3
CSARGVSGSLRDTQYF
TGCAGTGCTAGGGGGGTTAGCGGGAGCCTGAGGGATACGCAGTATTTT
>16|TRBV9|NA|TRBD1|TRBJ1-5
CASSGCRGRGNQPQHF
TGTGCCAGCAGCGGATGCAGGGGGCGCGGCAATCAGCCCCAGCATTTT